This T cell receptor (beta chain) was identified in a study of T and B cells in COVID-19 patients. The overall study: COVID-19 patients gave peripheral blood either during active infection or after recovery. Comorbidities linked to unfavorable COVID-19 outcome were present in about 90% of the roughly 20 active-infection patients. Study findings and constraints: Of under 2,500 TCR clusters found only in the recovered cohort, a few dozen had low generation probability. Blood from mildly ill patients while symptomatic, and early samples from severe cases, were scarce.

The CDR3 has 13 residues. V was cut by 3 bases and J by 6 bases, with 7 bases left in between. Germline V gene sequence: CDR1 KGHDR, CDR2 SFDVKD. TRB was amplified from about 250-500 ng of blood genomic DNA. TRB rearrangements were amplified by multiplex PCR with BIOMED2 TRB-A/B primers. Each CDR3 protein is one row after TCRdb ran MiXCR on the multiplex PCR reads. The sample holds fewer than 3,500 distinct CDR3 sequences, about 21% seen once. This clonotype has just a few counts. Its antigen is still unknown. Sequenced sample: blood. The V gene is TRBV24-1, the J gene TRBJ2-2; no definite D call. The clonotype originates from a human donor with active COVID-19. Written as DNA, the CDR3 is TGTGCCACCAGTGATAGGGCAGCCGGGGAGCTGTTTTTT. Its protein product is CATSDRAAGELFF.